There are a few counts of the clone carrying this T cell receptor beta chain. Antigen: not known. These data originate in a study of T cell repertoires in cytomegalovirus infection. About the research overall: HLA-C-restricted CMV epitopes, recently identified, and well-studied HLA-B-restricted ones were used by the study. Whole-study results and caveats: Clonotypes of TCR beta that were HLA-C-restricted and CMV-specific dominated the ex vivo response. There were carriers of CMV plus the relevant HLA, and cumulative public TCR beta family frequency identified them.

TCRdb ran MiXCR on the reads and lists one entry per CDR3 protein. Of around 710,000 distinct CDR3 sequences listed, almost 30% are singletons. This clonotype was obtained from a human donor in good health (CMV status not recorded). Some clones in this sample may be carry-over from other donors' samples. Source: cultured CD8+ T cells from PBMCs, taken from culture after CMV antigen stimulation.

CDR3 loop: CASSPEQRGGFGELFF. The CDR3 coding sequence is TGCGCCAGCAGCCCCGAGCAGCGGGGGGGCTTCGGGGAGCTGTTTTTT. V gene TRBV4-3 combines with J gene TRBJ2-2, with 10 positions matching TRBD2. The CDR3 length is 16 residues. V lost 4 bases to trimming and J lost 7 bases; unmatched junction nucleotides: 9. Germline lookup yields CDR1 LGHNA and CDR2 YSLEER.